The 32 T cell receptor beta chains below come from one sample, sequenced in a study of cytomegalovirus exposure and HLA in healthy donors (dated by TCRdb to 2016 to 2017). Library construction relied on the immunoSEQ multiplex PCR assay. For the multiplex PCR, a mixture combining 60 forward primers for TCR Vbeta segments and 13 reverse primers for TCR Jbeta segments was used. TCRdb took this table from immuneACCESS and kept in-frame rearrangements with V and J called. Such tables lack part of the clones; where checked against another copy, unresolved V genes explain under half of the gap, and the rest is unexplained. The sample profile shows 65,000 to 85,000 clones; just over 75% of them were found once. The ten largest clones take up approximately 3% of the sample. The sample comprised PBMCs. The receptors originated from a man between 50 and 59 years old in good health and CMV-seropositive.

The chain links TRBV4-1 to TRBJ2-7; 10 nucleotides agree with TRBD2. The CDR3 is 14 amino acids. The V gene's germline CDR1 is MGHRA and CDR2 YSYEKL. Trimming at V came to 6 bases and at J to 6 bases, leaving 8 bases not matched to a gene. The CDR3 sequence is CASRQLAGTPEQYF. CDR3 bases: TGCGCCAGCAGACAACTAGCGGGAACCCCCGAGCAGTACTTC.

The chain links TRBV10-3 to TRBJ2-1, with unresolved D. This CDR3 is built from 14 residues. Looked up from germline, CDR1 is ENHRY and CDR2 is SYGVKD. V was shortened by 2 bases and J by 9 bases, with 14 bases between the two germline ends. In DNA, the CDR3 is TGTGCCATCAGTGAGAGTTGGGCTAATGGTGAGCAGTTCTTC. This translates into CAISESWANGEQFF.

The CDR3 bases are TGCGCCAGCAGCCAAGACACTAGCGGGAGGGCAGATACGCAGTATTTT. Translating it yields CASSQDTSGRADTQYF. The V and J genes are TRBV4-1 and TRBJ2-3; TRBD2 aligns across 13 bases. This CDR3 region has 16 residues. CDR1 and CDR2 (germline): MGHRA, YSYEKL. V shed 0 bases and J 4 bases; nucleotides not matched to a gene: 1.

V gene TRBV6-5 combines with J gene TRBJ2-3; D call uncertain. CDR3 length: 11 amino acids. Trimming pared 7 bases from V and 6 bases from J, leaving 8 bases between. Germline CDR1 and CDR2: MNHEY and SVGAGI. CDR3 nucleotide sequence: TGTGCCAGCACCCAGGCCGATACGCAGTATTTT. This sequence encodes CASTQADTQYF.

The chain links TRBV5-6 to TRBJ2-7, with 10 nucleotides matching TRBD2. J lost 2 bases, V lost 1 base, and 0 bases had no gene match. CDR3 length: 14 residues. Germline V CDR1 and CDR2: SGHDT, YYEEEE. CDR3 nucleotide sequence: TGTGCCAGCAGCTTGACTAGCGGGACCTACGAGCAGTACTTC. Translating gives CASSLTSGTYEQYF.

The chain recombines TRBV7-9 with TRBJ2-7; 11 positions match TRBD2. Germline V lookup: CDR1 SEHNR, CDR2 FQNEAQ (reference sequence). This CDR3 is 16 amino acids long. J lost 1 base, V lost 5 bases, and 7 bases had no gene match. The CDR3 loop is CASSTWTSGFSYEQYF. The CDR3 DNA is TGTGCCAGCAGCACGTGGACTAGCGGGTTTTCCTACGAGCAGTACTTC.

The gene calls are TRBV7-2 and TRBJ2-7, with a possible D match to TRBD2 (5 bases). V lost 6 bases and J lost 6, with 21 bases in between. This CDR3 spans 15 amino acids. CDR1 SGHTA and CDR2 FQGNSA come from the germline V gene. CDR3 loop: CASRGEGLKIAEQYF. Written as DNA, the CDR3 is TGTGCCAGCAGGGGAGAAGGACTGAAAATCGCCGAGCAGTACTTC.

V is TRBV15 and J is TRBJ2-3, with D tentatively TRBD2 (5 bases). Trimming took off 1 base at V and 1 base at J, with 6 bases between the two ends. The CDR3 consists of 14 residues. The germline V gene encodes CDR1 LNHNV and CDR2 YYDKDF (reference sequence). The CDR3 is CATSRVGGTDTQYF. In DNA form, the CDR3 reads TGTGCCACCAGCAGAGTCGGGGGCACAGATACGCAGTATTTT.

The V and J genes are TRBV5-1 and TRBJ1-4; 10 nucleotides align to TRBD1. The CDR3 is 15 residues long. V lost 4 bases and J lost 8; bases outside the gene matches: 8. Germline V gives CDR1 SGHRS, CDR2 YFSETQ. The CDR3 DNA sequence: TGCGCCAGCAGCCTCCAGGGGACAGGGGTCGAAAAACTGTTTTTT. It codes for CASSLQGTGVEKLFF.

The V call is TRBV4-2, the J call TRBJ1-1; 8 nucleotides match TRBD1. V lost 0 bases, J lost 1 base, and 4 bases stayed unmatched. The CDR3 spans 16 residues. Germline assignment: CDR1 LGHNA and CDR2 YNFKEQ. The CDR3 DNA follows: TGTGCCAGCAGCCAAGACCCCGGGACAGGGAACACTGAAGCTTTCTTT. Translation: CASSQDPGTGNTEAFF.

CDR3 bases: TGTGCCTGGAGCTCCCAAGGAGCGGCGAAGCGGTCATACTTC. Its translation is CAWSSQGAAKRSYF. This chain joins TRBV30 and TRBJ2-5, with a tentative D call TRBD2 (5 bases). The CDR3 sequence is 14 residues long. Germline values: CDR1 GTSNPN, CDR2 SVGIG (reference sequence). The V end lost 3 bases, the J end lost 14 bases, and 25 bases lay between the germline ends.

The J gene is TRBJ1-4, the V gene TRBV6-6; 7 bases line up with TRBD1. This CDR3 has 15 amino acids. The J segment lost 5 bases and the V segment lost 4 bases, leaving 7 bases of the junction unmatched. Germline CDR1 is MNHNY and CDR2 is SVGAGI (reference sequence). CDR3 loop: CASSLEDRLNEKLFF. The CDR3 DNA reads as TGTGCCAGCAGTTTAGAGGACAGGCTAAATGAAAAACTGTTTTTT.

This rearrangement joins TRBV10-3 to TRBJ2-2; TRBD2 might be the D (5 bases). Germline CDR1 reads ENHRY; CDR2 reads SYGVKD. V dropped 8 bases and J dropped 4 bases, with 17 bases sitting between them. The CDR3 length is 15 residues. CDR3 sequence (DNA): TGTGCCATCTACAGTCTTCGGGGATCCACCGGGGAGCTGTTTTTT. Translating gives CAIYSLRGSTGELFF.

The CDR3 region has the DNA TGTGCCTGGAGCACAGGGTTCTCCTACAATGAGCAGTTCTTC. Translated: CAWSTGFSYNEQFF. The rearrangement joins TRBV30 to TRBJ2-1; the D gene is possibly TRBD1 (6 bases). The CDR3 has 14 amino acids. Between the trimmed V and J ends, which lost 3 bases and 0 bases, there was a span of 9 bases. Germline V gene lookup returns CDR1 GTSNPN and CDR2 SVGIG (reference sequence).

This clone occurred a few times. The CDR3 sequence: CASSTGLLSYEQYF. DNA of the CDR3: TGCGCCAGCAGCACGGGACTGCTCTCCTACGAGCAGTACTTC. The chain joins TRBV5-1 to TRBJ2-7, with D maybe TRBD2 (6 bases). CDR3 length: 14 amino acids. Trimming removed 4 bases from V and 0 bases from J, with 11 bases in between. Germline V gene data show CDR1 as SGHRS and CDR2 as YFSETQ.

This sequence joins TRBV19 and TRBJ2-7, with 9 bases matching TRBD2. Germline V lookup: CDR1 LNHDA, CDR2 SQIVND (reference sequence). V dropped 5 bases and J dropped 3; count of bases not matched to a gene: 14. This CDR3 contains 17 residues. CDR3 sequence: CASSPRLAGGPDYEQYF. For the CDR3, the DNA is TGTGCCAGTAGTCCACGGTTGGCGGGAGGGCCCGACTACGAGCAGTACTTC. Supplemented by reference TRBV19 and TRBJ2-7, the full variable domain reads DGGITQSPKYLFRKEGQNVTLSCEQNLNHDAMYWYRQDPGQGLRLIYYSQIVNDFQKGDIAEGYSVSREKKESFPLTVTSAQKNPTAFYLCASSPRLAGGPDYEQYFGPGTRLTVT.

This CDR3 reads CASSIDRTSGAQYF. In nucleotides, the CDR3 is TGTGCCAGTAGTATAGATAGGACTAGCGGTGCGCAGTATTTT. The chain is built from TRBV19 and TRBJ2-3, with 10 bases that match TRBD2. Germline CDR1 is LNHDA and CDR2 is SQIVND (reference sequence). Unmatched junction bases numbered 4, after V lost 0 bases and J lost 10 bases. This CDR3 comprises 14 residues.

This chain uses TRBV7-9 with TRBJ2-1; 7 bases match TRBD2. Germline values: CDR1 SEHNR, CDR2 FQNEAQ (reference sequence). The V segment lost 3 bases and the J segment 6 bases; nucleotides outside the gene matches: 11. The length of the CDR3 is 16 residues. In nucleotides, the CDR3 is TGTGCCAGCAGCTTGGTCGGGGGAGGGCCTGGCAATGAGCAGTTCTTC. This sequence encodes CASSLVGGGPGNEQFF.

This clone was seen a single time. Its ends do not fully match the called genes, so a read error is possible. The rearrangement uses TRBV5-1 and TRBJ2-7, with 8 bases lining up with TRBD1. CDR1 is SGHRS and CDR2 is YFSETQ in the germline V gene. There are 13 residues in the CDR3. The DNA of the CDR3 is TGCGCCGGCAGGGCACAGGGGGTTAACGAGCAGTACTTC. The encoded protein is CAGRAQGVNEQYF. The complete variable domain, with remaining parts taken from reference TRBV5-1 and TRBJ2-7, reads KAGVTQTPRYLIKTRGQQVTLSCSPISGHRSVSWYQQTPGQGLQFLFEYFSETQRNKGNFPGRFSGRQFSNSRSEMNVSTLELGDSALYLCAGRAQGVNEQYFGPGTRLTVT.

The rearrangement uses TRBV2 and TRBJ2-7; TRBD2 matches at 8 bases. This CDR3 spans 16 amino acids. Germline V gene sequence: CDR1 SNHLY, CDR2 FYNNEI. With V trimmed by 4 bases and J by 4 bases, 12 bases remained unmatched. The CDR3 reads CASSVPLGAGGYEQYF. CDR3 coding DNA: TGTGCCAGCAGTGTCCCCCTCGGGGCGGGAGGTTACGAGCAGTACTTC.

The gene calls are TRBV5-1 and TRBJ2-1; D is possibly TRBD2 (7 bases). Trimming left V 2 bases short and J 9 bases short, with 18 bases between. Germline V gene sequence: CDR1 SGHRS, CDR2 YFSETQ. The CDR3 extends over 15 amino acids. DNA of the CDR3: TGCGCCAGCAGCTTTGGCCTAGCGGAGGGGGGTGAGCAGTTCTTC. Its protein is CASSFGLAEGGEQFF.

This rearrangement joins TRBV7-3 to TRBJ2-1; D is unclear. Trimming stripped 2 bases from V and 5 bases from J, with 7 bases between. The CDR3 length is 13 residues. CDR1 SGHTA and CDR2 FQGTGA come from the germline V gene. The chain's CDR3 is CASSLGLHNEQFF. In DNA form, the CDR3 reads TGTGCCAGCAGCTTAGGCCTTCACAATGAGCAGTTCTTC. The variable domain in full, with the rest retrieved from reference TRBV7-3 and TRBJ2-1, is GAGVSQTPSNKVTEKGKYVELRCDPISGHTALYWYRQSLGQGPEFLIYFQGTGAADDSGLPNDRFFAVRPEGSVSTLKIQRTERGDSAVYLCASSLGLHNEQFFGPGTRLTVL.

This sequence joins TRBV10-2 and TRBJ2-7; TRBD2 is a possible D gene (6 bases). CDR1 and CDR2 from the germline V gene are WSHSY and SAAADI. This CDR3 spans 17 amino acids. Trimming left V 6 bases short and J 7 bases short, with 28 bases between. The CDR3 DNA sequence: TGCGCCAGCAGCCACGGGGCTGGTCTAGGCCCGGGAGTTGAGCAGTACTTC. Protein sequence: CASSHGAGLGPGVEQYF.

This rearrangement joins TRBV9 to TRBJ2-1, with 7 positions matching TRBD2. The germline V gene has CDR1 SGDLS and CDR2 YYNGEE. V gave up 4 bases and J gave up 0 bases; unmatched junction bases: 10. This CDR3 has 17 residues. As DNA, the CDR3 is TGTGCCAGCAGCTCCTCTGGGGGGGATAGCTCCTACAATGAGCAGTTCTTC. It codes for CASSSSGGDSSYNEQFF. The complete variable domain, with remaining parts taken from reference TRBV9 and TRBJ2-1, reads DSGVTQTPKHLITATGQRVTLRCSPRSGDLSVYWYQQSLDQGLQFLIQYYNGEERAKGNILERFSAQQFPDLHSELNLSSLELGDSALYFCASSSSGGDSSYNEQFFGPGTRLTVL.

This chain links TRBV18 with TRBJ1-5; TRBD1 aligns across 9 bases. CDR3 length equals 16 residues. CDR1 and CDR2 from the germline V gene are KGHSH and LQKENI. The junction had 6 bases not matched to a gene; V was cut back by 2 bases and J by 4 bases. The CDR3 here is CASSPEQGAPNQPQHF. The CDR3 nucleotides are TGTGCCAGCTCACCAGAACAGGGGGCCCCGAATCAGCCCCAGCATTTT.

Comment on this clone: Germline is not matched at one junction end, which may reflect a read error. The CDR3: CASSEPPSGANGLTF. DNA of the CDR3: TGTGCCAGCAGTGAACCCCCCTCTGGGGCCAACGGCCTGACTTTC. The V gene is TRBV6-1, the J gene TRBJ2-6; D is possibly TRBD1 (5 bases). CDR1 and CDR2 (germline): MNHNS, SASEGT. CDR3 length: 15 residues.

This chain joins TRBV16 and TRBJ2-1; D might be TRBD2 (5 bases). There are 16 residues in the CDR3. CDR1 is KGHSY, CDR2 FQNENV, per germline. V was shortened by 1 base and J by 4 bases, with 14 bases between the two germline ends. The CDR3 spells CASSQWETATYNEQFF. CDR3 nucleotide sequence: TGTGCCAGCAGCCAATGGGAGACCGCTACATACAATGAGCAGTTCTTC.

DNA for the CDR3: TGTGCCAGCAAGAAGGGAGGGGACAAATTCCATGGCTACACCTTC. This translates into CASKKGGDKFHGYTF. This sequence joins TRBV19 and TRBJ1-2, with D maybe TRBD1 (6 bases). The CDR3 is 15 amino acids. Germline CDR1 is LNHDA and CDR2 is SQIVND (reference sequence). Trimming took off 9 bases at V and 6 bases at J, with 23 bases between the two ends. Together with reference TRBV19 and TRBJ1-2, the CDR3 gives the full variable domain: DGGITQSPKYLFRKEGQNVTLSCEQNLNHDAMYWYRQDPGQGLRLIYYSQIVNDFQKGDIAEGYSVSREKKESFPLTVTSAQKNPTAFYLCASKKGGDKFHGYTFGSGTRLTVV.

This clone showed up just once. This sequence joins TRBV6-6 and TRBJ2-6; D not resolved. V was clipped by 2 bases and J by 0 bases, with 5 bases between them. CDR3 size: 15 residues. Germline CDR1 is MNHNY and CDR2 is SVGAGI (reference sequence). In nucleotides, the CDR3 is TGTGCCAGCAGTTACAGTAGCTCTGGGGCCAACGTCCTGACTTTC. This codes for CASSYSSSGANVLTF.

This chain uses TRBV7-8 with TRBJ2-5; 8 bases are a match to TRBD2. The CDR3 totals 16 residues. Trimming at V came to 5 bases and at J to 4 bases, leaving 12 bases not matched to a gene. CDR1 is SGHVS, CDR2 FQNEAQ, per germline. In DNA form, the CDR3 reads TGTGCCAGCAGCCTAGAGAGCGGGAGTTTAGGAGAGACCCAGTACTTC. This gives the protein CASSLESGSLGETQYF.

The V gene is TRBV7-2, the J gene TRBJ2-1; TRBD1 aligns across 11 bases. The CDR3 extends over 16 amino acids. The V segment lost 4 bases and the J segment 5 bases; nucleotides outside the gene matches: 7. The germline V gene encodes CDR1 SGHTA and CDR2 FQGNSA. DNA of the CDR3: TGTGCCAGCAGCTCTCAGAAGGACAGGGGGCACAATGAGCAGTTCTTC. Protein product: CASSSQKDRGHNEQFF.

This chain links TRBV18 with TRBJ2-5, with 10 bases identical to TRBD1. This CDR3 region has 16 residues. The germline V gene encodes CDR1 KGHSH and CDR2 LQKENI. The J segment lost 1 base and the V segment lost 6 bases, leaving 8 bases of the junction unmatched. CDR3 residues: CASSPDRGRIQETQYF. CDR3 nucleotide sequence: TGTGCCAGCTCGCCAGACAGGGGGCGGATCCAAGAGACCCAGTACTTC.